The 3 T cell receptor beta chains in this list originate from one sample, sequenced in a study of T cells after posttransplantation cyclophosphamide. The data were produced by immunoSEQ multiplex PCR, yet TCRdb's version contains in-frame clones alone and is incomplete. Among 6,900 or so clones listed, approximately 84% were seen once. The sample taken for sequencing was memory CD4+ T cells sorted from blood. These receptors all stem from a woman between 50 and 59 years old in good health and a related stem cell transplant donor.

The chain links TRBV18 to TRBJ1-1; D not certain. Deletions cut 3 bases from V and 3 bases from J, with 8 bases between. CDR1 KGHSH and CDR2 LQKENI come from the germline V gene. This CDR3 has 13 residues. As DNA, the CDR3 is TGTGCCAGCTCACCCCGGGAACACACTGAAGCTTTCTTT. Translated, it gives CASSPREHTEAFF.

The chain joins TRBV5-8 to TRBJ2-2; 8 bases are shared with TRBD2. The germline CDR1 and CDR2 sequences are SGHTS and YDEGEE. The CDR3 contains 17 residues. J gave up 0 bases and V 4 bases, and 8 bases lay outside the gene matches. CDR3 DNA sequence: TGTGCCAGCAGCCTGGTACGGGAGGGGGCGAACACCGGGGAGCTGTTTTTT. It is translated as CASSLVREGANTGELFF.

The V gene is TRBV19, the J gene TRBJ2-2; 8 nucleotides line up with TRBD1. CDR3 length equals 15 residues. Per the germline V gene, CDR1 is LNHDA and CDR2 is SQIVND (reference sequence). The ends lost 4 bases at V and 5 bases at J; junction bases unmatched: 6. The CDR3 DNA follows: TGTGCCAGTAGTAACCGGGACAGGTGGACCGGGGAGCTGTTTTTT. Protein: CASSNRDRWTGELFF.